These 16 T cell receptor beta chains came from one sample sequenced in a study of T-cell memory formation after mild COVID-19. TCRdb used MiXCR to reprocess the 5' RACE reads, holding one entry per CDR3 protein. The sample yields about 540,000 distinct CDR3 sequences, 20% seen once. Sequenced input: PBMCs or a T cell subset sorted from them (not recorded which). The receptors were gathered from an adult woman who had mild COVID-19 (a few samples of this study predate the infection). Cell type and time point are not known.

The chain has TRBV2 and TRBJ1-5; 7 bases match TRBD1. The CDR3 totals 16 residues. Looked up from germline, CDR1 is SNHLY and CDR2 is FYNNEI. Unmatched junction bases numbered 16, after V lost 3 bases and J lost 11 bases. The CDR3 reads CASSDERTGAGVTQHF. Here the CDR3 DNA reads TGTGCCAGCAGTGACGAAAGGACAGGAGCAGGTGTGACCCAGCATTTT.

This clonotype was seen a single time. The chain is built from TRBV20-1 and TRBJ2-1, with 11 bases lining up with TRBD1. The V segment lost 3 bases and the J segment 6 bases; nucleotides outside the gene matches: 4. This CDR3 is built from 14 residues. CDR1 is DFQATT, CDR2 SNEGSKA, per germline (reference sequence). The CDR3 protein is CSASTGTGGNEQFF. The CDR3 DNA reads TGCAGTGCTAGCACCGGGACAGGGGGCAATGAGCAGTTCTTC.

The J gene is TRBJ2-7, the V gene TRBV15; 10 bases are shared with TRBD2. With V trimmed by 0 bases and J by 6 bases, 11 bases remained unmatched. Germline assignment: CDR1 LNHNV and CDR2 YYDKDF (reference sequence). The CDR3 extends over 17 amino acids. The CDR3 nucleotides are TGTGCCACCAGCAGAGACCTGAGCGGGAGGGCCGGGATCGAGCAGTACTTC. Its protein product is CATSRDLSGRAGIEQYF.

In its sample, this clonotype was seen a few times. Written as DNA, the CDR3 is TGTGCCAGCAGTTACTCGAAGCCTTATACTTCCCTTTCGCCAAACATTCAGTACTTC. Translation gives CASSYSKPYTSLSPNIQYF. V and J are TRBV6-5 and TRBJ2-4; D is uncertain. Germline CDR1 reads MNHEY; CDR2 reads SVGAGI. V shed 0 bases and J shed 6 bases, with 24 bases lying between them. The CDR3 extends over 19 amino acids.

This clonotype was counted many times. The chain carries TRBV7-2 and TRBJ2-3; D possibly corresponds to TRBD2 (5 bases). Germline-derived CDR1 and CDR2 are SGHTA and FQGNSA. The length of the CDR3 is 18 residues. Between the trimmed V and J ends, which lost 1 base and 0 bases, there was a span of 17 bases. The CDR3 sequence is CASSLGRGRTGSTDTQYF. The DNA for the CDR3 is TGTGCCAGCAGCTTAGGTCGGGGAAGGACGGGTAGCACAGATACGCAGTATTTT.

This clonotype was detected a few times. This chain links TRBV18 with TRBJ2-5, with 8 bases fitting TRBD1. The CDR3 is 14 amino acids. With V trimmed by 3 bases and J by 4 bases, 4 bases remained unmatched. Germline V lookup: CDR1 KGHSH, CDR2 LQKENI. CDR3: CASSPLDRGETQYF. CDR3 bases: TGTGCCAGCTCACCGCTAGACAGGGGAGAGACCCAGTACTTC.

This chain joins TRBV5-5 and TRBJ1-1; no reliable D call. The CDR3 length is 13 residues. Trimming pared 0 bases from V and 8 bases from J, leaving 11 bases between. Germline CDR1 reads SGHKS; CDR2 reads YYEKEE (reference sequence). The CDR3 region has the DNA TGTGCCAGCAGCTTGGGTAGCGGGGTAGAAGCTTTCTTT. It specifies CASSLGSGVEAFF.

This chain links TRBV7-3 with TRBJ2-3; D unclear. Germline loops: CDR1 SGHTA, CDR2 FQGTGA. The CDR3 loop spans 13 amino acids. The V end was cut by 5 bases, the J end by 5 bases, with 11 bases between. Here the CDR3 reads CASSHNSVDTQYF. The CDR3, as DNA: TGTGCCAGCAGCCATAACAGCGTAGATACGCAGTATTTT.

This chain joins TRBV6-6 and TRBJ2-2, with TRBD2 matching 7 bases. CDR3 length equals 16 residues. Germline values: CDR1 MNHNY, CDR2 SVGAGI (reference sequence). The junction had 8 bases not matched to a gene; V was cut back by 4 bases and J by 3 bases. The CDR3 DNA reads TGTGCCAGCAGTTCGCCGGGAGGACTATACACCGGGGAGCTGTTTTTT. This codes for CASSSPGGLYTGELFF.

The chain joins TRBV7-8 to TRBJ2-2; D could derive from TRBD1 or TRBD2 (5 bases each). Germline V gene sequence: CDR1 SGHVS, CDR2 FQNEAQ. This CDR3 is 16 amino acids long. Trimming pared 4 bases from V and 9 bases from J, leaving 21 bases between. CDR3: CASSSGLGIAGRELFF. DNA for the CDR3: TGTGCCAGCAGCTCGGGGCTGGGGATCGCGGGCCGGGAGCTGTTTTTT.

This chain connects TRBV5-1 to TRBJ2-5, with 14 bases aligning to TRBD2. The germline V gene has CDR1 SGHRS and CDR2 YFSETQ. The length of the CDR3 is 17 residues. The ends lost 3 bases at V and 5 bases at J; junction bases unmatched: 9. CDR3 bases: TGCGCCAGCAGCTGGGGACTAGCGGGGGACCTTTGGGAGACCCAGTACTTC. Amino acids: CASSWGLAGDLWETQYF.

This clonotype turned up a few times. This chain uses TRBV12-3 or TRBV12-4 with TRBJ2-3; 9 nucleotides agree with TRBD2. This CDR3 contains 17 residues. V shed 5 bases and J 7 bases; nucleotides not matched to a gene: 16. The CDR3 loop is CASSPREASGITNTQYF. In nucleotides, the CDR3 is TGTGCCAGCAGTCCCCGAGAGGCTAGCGGGATCACCAATACGCAGTATTTT.

This chain connects TRBV28 to TRBJ2-7, with D perhaps matching TRBD1 or TRBD2 (5 bases each). The V end was cut by 6 bases, the J end by 0 bases, with 18 bases between. The CDR3 spans 16 residues. Germline CDR1 is MDHEN and CDR2 is SYDVKM. CDR3 amino acids: CASRISQGRSSYEQYF. The CDR3 DNA follows: TGTGCCAGCAGGATCTCTCAGGGACGGAGCTCCTACGAGCAGTACTTC.

There are a few counts of this clonotype. The chain uses TRBV20-1 and TRBJ1-1; the D is unclear. The length of the CDR3 is 12 residues. Germline V gives CDR1 DFQATT, CDR2 SNEGSKA (reference sequence). V was trimmed by 0 bases and J by 5 bases, leaving 7 bases between them. The CDR3 coding sequence is TGCAGTGCTAGAGATTCCGGGACTGAAGCTTTCTTT. Amino acids: CSARDSGTEAFF.

This clonotype turned up a few times. The V and J genes are TRBV4-1 and TRBJ2-3; weak D call: TRBD1 (5 bases). Per germline, CDR1 MGHRA and CDR2 YSYEKL. V shed 1 base and J shed 0 bases, with 11 bases lying between them. This CDR3 has 16 amino acids. CDR3 residues: CASSQGLGPSTDTQYF. The CDR3 nucleotides are TGCGCCAGCAGCCAAGGTTTGGGGCCGAGCACAGATACGCAGTATTTT.

This clonotype was counted many times. Given a much more abundant clone one base away, this may be a read error. The J gene is TRBJ2-7, the V gene TRBV4-2; TRBD2 might be the D (5 bases). Germline V gene sequence: CDR1 LGHNA, CDR2 YNFKEQ. The CDR3 totals 11 residues. V was clipped by 3 bases and J by 6 bases, with 6 bases between them. CDR3 sequence reads: CASSHGGEQYF. Written as DNA, the CDR3 is TGTGCCAGCAGCCACGGAGGCGAGCAGTACTTC.